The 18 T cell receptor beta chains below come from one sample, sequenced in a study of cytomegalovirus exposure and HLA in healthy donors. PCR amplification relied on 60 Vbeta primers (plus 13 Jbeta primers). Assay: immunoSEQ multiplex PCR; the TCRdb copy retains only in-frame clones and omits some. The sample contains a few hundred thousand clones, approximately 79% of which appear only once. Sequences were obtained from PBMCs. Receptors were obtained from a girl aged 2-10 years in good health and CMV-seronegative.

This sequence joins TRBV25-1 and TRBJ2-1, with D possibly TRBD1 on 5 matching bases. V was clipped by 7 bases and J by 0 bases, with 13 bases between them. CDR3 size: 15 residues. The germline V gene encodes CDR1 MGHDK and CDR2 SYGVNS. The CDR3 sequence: CASIISRGSYNEQFF. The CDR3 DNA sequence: TGTGCCAGCATTATTTCTAGGGGCTCCTACAATGAGCAGTTCTTC.

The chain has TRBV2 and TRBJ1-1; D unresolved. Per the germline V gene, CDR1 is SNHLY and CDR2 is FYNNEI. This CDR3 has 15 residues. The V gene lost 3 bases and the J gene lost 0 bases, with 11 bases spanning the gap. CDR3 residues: CASSDSLYVNTEAFF. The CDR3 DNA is TGTGCCAGCAGTGACAGTCTGTATGTGAACACTGAAGCTTTCTTT.

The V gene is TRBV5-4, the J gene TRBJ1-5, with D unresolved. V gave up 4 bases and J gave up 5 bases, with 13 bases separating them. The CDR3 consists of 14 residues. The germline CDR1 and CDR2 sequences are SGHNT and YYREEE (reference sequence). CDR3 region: CASSLAGQDQPQHF. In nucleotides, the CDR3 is TGTGCCAGCAGCCTGGCGGGTCAAGATCAGCCCCAGCATTTT.

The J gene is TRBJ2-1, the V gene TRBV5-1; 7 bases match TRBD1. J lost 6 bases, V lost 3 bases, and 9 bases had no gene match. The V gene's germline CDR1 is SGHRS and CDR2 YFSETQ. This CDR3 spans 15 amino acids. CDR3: CASSSSLDRVNEQFF. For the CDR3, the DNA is TGCGCCAGCAGCTCGTCTCTCGACAGGGTCAATGAGCAGTTCTTC.

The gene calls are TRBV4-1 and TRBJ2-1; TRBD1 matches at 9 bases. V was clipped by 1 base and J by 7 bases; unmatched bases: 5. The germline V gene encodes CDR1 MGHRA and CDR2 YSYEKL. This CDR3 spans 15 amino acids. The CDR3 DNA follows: TGCGCCAGCAGCCAAGGAGGGGGACAGGGAAATGAGCAGTTCTTC. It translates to CASSQGGGQGNEQFF.

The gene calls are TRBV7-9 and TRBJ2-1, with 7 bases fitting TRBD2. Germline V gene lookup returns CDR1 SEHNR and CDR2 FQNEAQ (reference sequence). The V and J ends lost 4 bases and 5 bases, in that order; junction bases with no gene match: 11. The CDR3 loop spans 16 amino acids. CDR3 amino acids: CASSSRGDRGDNEQFF. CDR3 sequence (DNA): TGTGCCAGCAGCTCCCGGGGGGATAGGGGAGACAATGAGCAGTTCTTC.

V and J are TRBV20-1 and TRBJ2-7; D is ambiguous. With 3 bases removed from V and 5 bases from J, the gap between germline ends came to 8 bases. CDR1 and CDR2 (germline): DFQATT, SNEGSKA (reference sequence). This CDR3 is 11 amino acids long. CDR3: CSASRVHEQYF. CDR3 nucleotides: TGCAGTGCTAGCCGAGTGCACGAGCAGTACTTC.

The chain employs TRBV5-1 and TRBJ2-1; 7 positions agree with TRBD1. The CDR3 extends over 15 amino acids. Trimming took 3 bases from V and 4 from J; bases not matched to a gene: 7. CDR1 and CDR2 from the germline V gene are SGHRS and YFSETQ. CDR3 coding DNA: TGCGCCAGCAGCTCCGGCGAGGGGGCATACAATGAGCAGTTCTTC. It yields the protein CASSSGEGAYNEQFF.

This CDR3 is CASSLEGQDTQYF. CDR3 sequence (DNA): TGCGCCAGCAGCTTGGAGGGGCAAGATACGCAGTATTTT. The rearrangement uses TRBV5-1 and TRBJ2-3, with a tentative D call TRBD1 (5 bases). This CDR3 spans 13 amino acids. Germline V gives CDR1 SGHRS, CDR2 YFSETQ. V lost 0 bases to trimming and J lost 5 bases, with 7 bases between them.

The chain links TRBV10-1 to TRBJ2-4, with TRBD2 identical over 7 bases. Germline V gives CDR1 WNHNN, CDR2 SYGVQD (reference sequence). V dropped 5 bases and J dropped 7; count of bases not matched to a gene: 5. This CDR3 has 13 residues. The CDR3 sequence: CASSPRDYNIQYF. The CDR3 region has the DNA TGCGCCAGCAGTCCACGGGACTACAACATTCAGTACTTC.

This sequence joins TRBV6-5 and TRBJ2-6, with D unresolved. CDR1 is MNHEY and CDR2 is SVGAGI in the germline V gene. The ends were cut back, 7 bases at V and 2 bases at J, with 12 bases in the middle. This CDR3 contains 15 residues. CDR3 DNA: TGTGCCAGCACTAGGAGACGGACTGGGGCCAACGTCCTGACTTTC. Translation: CASTRRRTGANVLTF.

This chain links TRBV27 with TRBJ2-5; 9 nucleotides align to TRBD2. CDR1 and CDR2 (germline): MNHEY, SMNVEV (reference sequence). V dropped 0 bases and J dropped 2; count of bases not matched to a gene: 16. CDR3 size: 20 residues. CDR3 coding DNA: TGTGCCAGCAGTTTATCGGGAGGGAGGGGAGCGGGAGGCCTGCAAGAGACCCAGTACTTC. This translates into CASSLSGGRGAGGLQETQYF.

In DNA, the CDR3 is TGTGCCAGCAGCTTGGGGTCTAGCGGGAGCACAGAGACCCAGTACTTC. It translates to CASSLGSSGSTETQYF. V usage is TRBV5-4 and J usage is TRBJ2-5; 10 nucleotides align to TRBD2. CDR1 and CDR2 (germline): SGHNT, YYREEE (reference sequence). Germline trimming cut 0 bases from V and 4 bases from J; bases unmatched to any gene: 6. CDR3 size: 16 residues.

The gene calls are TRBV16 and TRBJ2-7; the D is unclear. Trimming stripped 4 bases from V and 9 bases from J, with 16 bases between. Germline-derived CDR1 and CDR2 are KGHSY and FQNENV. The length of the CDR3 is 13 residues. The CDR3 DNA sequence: TGTGCCAGCAGCCCCCCAACCCAATGGAGGCAGTACTTC. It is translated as CASSPPTQWRQYF.

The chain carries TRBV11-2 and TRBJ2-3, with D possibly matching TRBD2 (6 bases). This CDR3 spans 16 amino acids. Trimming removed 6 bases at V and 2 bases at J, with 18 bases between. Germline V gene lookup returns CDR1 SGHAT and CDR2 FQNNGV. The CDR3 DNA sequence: TGTGCCAGCAGTATCCGCCTTAGCGGAGCCACAGATACGCAGTATTTT. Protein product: CASSIRLSGATDTQYF.

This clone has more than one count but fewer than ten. CDR3 sequence reads: CASSLGGFASGFSYEQYF. The CDR3 DNA reads TGTGCCAGCAGCTTAGGGGGGTTTGCTAGCGGTTTCTCCTACGAGCAGTACTTC. The genes are TRBV7-2 and TRBJ2-7; 7 bases are shared with TRBD2. The length of the CDR3 is 18 residues. V trimming: 1 base; J trimming: 0 bases; junction bases outside the gene matches: 12. Germline V gene data show CDR1 as SGHTA and CDR2 as FQGNSA.

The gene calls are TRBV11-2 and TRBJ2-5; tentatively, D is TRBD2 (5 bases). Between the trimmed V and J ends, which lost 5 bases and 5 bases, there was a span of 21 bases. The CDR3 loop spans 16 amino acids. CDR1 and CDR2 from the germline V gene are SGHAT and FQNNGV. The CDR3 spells CASSPHMSGSGETQYF. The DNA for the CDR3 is TGTGCCAGCAGCCCCCACATGTCGGGGAGCGGCGAGACCCAGTACTTC.

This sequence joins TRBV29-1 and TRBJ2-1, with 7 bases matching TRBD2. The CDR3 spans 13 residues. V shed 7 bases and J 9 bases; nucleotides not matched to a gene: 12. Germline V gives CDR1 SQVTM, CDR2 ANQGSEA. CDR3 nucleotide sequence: TGCAGCGCCCTGGGGAGGGCTGTAACTGAGCAGTTCTTC. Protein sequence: CSALGRAVTEQFF.